The clone carrying this T cell receptor (beta chain) came up many times. Its antigen remains unknown. These data originate in a study of T cell repertoires in cytomegalovirus infection. In the study overall: Based on public TCR beta signatures, there were indications of CMV infection and of a matching HLA type.

Study results and limitations: There were carriers of CMV plus the relevant HLA, and cumulative public TCR beta family frequency identified them. Dominating the ex vivo response were TCR beta clonotypes that were CMV-specific and HLA-C-restricted.

The V end was cut by 6 bases, the J end by 7 bases, with 13 bases between. Germline lookup yields CDR1 MDHEN and CDR2 SYDVKM. The CDR3 is 14 amino acids. One entry per CDR3 protein results from TCRdb running MiXCR on the reads. Among over 450,000 distinct CDR3 sequences listed, roughly 10% were seen once. The clonotype comes from a human donor in good health (CMV status not recorded). Some clones in this sample may be carry-over from other donors' samples. The sequenced sample was PBMCs. The rearrangement links TRBV28 to TRBJ1-6; maybe TRBD1 (5 bases). DNA for the CDR3: TGTGCCAGCAGGGTAGGGGATAGGAATTCACCCCTCCACTTT. Its translation: CASRVGDRNSPLHF.